This passage covers 10 T cell receptor beta chains from one sample sequenced in a study of identical twins. TCRdb recomputed calls from the 5' RACE reads with MiXCR, one row per CDR3 protein. The repertoire holds approximately 890,000 distinct CDR3 sequences, 9% to 15% seen once, with about 1.6% in the top ten. This sample also belongs to another study, concerning yellow fever vaccine responses in identical twins.

The sequenced sample consisted of PBMCs. The receptor source for this set is a woman aged 18-29 years in good health.

This clonotype has just a few counts. V and J are TRBV20-1 and TRBJ2-4; D might be TRBD1 (6 bases). The germline V gene has CDR1 DFQATT and CDR2 SNEGSKA (reference sequence). V shed 4 bases and J shed 4 bases, with 17 bases lying between them. The CDR3 totals 15 residues. Here the CDR3 reads CSANRQGLVKNIQYF. The CDR3 DNA is TGCAGTGCTAATCGTCAGGGGTTGGTGAAAAACATTCAGTACTTC.

The chain combines TRBV12-3 or TRBV12-4 with TRBJ1-5; perhaps TRBD1 as D (5 bases). The ends were cut back, 5 bases at V and 4 bases at J, with 12 bases in the middle. This CDR3 is built from 14 residues. The CDR3 spells CASSAQGANQPQHF. The CDR3 DNA sequence: TGTGCCAGCAGTGCGCAGGGCGCTAATCAGCCCCAGCATTTT.

The chain recombines TRBV4-1 with TRBJ1-3; 7 positions match TRBD1. From germline, CDR1 is MGHRA and CDR2 YSYEKL. The J segment lost 5 bases and the V segment lost 4 bases, leaving 2 bases of the junction unmatched. The CDR3 covers 13 residues. CDR3: CASSPQGRNTIYF. The CDR3 DNA sequence: TGCGCCAGCAGCCCACAGGGGAGAAACACCATATATTTT.

This clonotype showed up just a few times. This chain links TRBV28 with TRBJ2-1, with 9 bases lining up with TRBD2. The CDR3 is 16 amino acids. CDR1 is MDHEN and CDR2 is SYDVKM in the germline V gene. V trimming: 5 bases; J trimming: 4 bases; junction bases outside the gene matches: 9. CDR3: CASSGSGRPSYNEQFF. The CDR3 region has the DNA TGTGCCAGCAGTGGCAGCGGGAGGCCGTCATACAATGAGCAGTTCTTC.

This clonotype was seen a few times. This rearrangement joins TRBV12-3 or TRBV12-4 to TRBJ2-5; a weak D match, TRBD1 (6 bases). The CDR3 has 13 amino acids. With 7 bases removed from V and 7 bases from J, the gap between germline ends came to 16 bases. The CDR3 nucleotides read TGTGCCAGCAAGATGTCAGGGGCCGGGACCCAGTACTTC. This encodes CASKMSGAGTQYF.

This clonotype was seen a handful of times. This may stem from a read error, because a much larger clone lies one nucleotide away. This rearrangement joins TRBV6-1 to TRBJ1-1, with 8 nucleotides matching TRBD1. This CDR3 contains 14 residues. CDR1 and CDR2 (germline): MNHNS, SASEGT. V lost 6 bases and J lost 1; bases outside the gene matches: 4. CDR3 in amino acids: CASRPGTGNTEAFF. The CDR3 DNA sequence: TGTGCCAGCAGACCCGGGACAGGGAACACTGAAGCTTTCTTT.

The chain couples TRBV12-3 or TRBV12-4 to TRBJ1-2; TRBD1 is a possible D gene (5 bases). The CDR3 consists of 15 residues. V was trimmed by 5 bases and J by 4 bases, leaving 17 bases between them. The CDR3 DNA reads TGTGCCAGCAGTGATGGGACCGCTACCATCTATGGCTACACCTTC. It codes for CASSDGTATIYGYTF.

This clonotype has a handful of counts. This chain connects TRBV5-1 to TRBJ2-7; 7 nucleotides agree with TRBD1. CDR3 length: 15 amino acids. Per the germline V gene, CDR1 is SGHRS and CDR2 is YFSETQ. The trim removed 0 bases at V and 0 bases at J, leaving 3 bases unmatched. The CDR3 DNA reads as TGCGCCAGCAGCTTGGAAGGGGGCAGCTCCTACGAGCAGTACGTC. The encoded protein is CASSLEGGSSYEQYV.

This clonotype showed up just a few times. This rearrangement joins TRBV19 to TRBJ2-4; maybe TRBD2 (6 bases). With 5 bases removed from V and 5 bases from J, the gap between germline ends came to 16 bases. Germline V gene data show CDR1 as LNHDA and CDR2 as SQIVND (reference sequence). CDR3 length: 15 amino acids. CDR3 amino acids: CASSPGLGFENIQYF. CDR3 coding DNA: TGTGCCAGTAGTCCGGGACTCGGGTTCGAAAACATTCAGTACTTC.

This clonotype was seen at least ten times. This rearrangement joins TRBV5-1 to TRBJ1-1; 7 bases line up with TRBD1. V lost 4 bases to trimming and J lost 7 bases; unmatched junction nucleotides: 10. Germline V gene sequence: CDR1 SGHRS, CDR2 YFSETQ. This CDR3 has 14 amino acids. The chain's CDR3 is CASSQDRVIGEAFF. CDR3 nucleotides: TGCGCCAGCAGCCAAGACAGGGTGATAGGTGAAGCTTTCTTT.